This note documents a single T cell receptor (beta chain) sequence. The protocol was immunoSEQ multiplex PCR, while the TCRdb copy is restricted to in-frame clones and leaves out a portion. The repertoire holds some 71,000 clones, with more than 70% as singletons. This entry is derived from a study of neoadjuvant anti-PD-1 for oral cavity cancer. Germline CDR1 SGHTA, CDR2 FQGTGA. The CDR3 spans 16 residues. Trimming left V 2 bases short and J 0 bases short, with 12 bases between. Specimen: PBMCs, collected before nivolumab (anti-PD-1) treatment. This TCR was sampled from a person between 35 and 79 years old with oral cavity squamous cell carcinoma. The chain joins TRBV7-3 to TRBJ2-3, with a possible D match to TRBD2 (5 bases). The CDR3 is CASSLDGSGSTDTQYF. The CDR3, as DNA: TGTGCCAGCAGCTTAGATGGGAGCGGTAGCACAGATACGCAGTATTTT.